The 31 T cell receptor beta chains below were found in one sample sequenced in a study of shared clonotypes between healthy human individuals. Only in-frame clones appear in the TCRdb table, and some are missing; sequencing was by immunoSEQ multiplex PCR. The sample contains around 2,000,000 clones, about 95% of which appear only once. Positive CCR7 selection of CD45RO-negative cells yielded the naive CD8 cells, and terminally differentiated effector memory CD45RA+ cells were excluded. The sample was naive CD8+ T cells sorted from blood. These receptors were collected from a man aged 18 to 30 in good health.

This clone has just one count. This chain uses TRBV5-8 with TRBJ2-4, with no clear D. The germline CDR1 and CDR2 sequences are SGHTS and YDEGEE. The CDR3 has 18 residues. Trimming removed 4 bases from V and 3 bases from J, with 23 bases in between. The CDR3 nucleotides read TGTGCCAGCAGCCGGATGGACGGATTTAAAAGCAGCAAAAACATTCAGTACTTC. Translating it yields CASSRMDGFKSSKNIQYF.

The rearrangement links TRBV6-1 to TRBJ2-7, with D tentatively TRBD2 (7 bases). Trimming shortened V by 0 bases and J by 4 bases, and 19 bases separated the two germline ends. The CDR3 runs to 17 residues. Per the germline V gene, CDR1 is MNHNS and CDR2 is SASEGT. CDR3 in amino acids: CASSEAPGGAGQYEQYF. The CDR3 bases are TGTGCCAGCAGTGAAGCGCCTGGGGGGGCGGGACAATACGAGCAGTACTTC.

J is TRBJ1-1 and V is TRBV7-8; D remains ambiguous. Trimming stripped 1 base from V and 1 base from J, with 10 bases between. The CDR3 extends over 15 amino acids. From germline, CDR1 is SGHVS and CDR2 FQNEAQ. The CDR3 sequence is CASSLEDVRNTEAFF. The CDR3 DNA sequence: TGTGCCAGCAGCTTAGAGGATGTCAGGAACACTGAAGCTTTCTTT. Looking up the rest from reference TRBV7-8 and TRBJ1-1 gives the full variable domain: GAGVSQSPRYKVAKRGQDVALRCDPISGHVSLFWYQQALGQGPEFLTYFQNEAQLDKSGLPSDRFFAERPEGSVSTLKIQRTQQEDSAVYLCASSLEDVRNTEAFFGQGTRLTVV.

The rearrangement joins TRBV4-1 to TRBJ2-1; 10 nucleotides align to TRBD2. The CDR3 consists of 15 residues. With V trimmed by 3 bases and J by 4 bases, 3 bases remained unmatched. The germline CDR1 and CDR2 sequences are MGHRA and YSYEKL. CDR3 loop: CASSHLAGAYNEQFF. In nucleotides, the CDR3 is TGCGCCAGCAGCCATCTAGCGGGGGCTTACAATGAGCAGTTCTTC.

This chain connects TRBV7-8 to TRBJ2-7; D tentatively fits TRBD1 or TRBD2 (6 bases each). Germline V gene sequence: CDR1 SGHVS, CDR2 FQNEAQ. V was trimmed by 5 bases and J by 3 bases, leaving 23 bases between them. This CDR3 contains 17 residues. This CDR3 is CASSPFYREAEDYEQYF. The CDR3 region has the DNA TGTGCCAGCAGCCCTTTTTACAGGGAGGCCGAGGACTACGAGCAGTACTTC.

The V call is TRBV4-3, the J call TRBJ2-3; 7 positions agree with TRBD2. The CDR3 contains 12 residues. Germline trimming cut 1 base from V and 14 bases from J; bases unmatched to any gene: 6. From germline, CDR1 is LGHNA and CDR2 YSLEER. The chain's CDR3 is CASSQVRSGLYF. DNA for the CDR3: TGCGCCAGCAGCCAAGTCCGTAGCGGGCTGTATTTT.

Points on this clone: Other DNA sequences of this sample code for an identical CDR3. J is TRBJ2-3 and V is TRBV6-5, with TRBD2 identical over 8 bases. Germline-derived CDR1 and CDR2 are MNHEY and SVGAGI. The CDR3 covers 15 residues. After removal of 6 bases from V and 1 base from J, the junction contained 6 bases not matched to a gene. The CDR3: CASRPGLAGTDTQYF. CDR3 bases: TGTGCCAGCAGACCCGGACTAGCAGGCACAGATACGCAGTATTTT.

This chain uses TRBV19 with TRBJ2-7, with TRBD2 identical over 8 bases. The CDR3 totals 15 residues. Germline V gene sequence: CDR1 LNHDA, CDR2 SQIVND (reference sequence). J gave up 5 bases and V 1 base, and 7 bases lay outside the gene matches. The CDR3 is CASSIVPAGDHEQYF. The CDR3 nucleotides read TGTGCCAGTAGTATAGTCCCAGCGGGAGACCACGAGCAGTACTTC.

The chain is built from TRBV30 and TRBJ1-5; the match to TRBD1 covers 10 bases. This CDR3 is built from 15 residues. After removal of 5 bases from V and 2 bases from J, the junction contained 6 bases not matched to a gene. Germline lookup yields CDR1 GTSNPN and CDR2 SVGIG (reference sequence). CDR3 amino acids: CAWDRGHGRNQPQHF. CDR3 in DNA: TGTGCCTGGGACAGGGGGCATGGTCGCAATCAGCCCCAGCATTTT.

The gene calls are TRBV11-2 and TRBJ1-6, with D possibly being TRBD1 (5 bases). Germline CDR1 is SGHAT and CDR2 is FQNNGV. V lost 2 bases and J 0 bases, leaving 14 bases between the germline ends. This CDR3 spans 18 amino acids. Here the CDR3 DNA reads TGTGCCAGCAGCTTACAGGGACGTAGGAGCTCCTATAATTCACCCCTCCACTTT. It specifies CASSLQGRRSSYNSPLHF.

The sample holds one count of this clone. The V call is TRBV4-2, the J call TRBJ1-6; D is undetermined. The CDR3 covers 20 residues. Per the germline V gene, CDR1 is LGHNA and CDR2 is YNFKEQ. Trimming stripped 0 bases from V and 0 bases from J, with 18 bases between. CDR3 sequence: CASSQETETAESSYNSPLHF. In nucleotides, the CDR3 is TGTGCCAGCAGCCAAGAAACCGAAACAGCGGAGAGCTCCTATAATTCACCCCTCCACTTT.

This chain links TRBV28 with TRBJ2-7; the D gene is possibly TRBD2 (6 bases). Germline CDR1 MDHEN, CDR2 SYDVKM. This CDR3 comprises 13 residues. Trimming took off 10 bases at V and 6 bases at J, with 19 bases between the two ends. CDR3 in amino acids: CAIQDSGDGEQYF. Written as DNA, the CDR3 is TGTGCCATCCAAGATTCGGGGGACGGCGAGCAGTACTTC. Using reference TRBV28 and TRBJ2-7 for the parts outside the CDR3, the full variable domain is DVKVTQSSRYLVKRTGEKVFLECVQDMDHENMFWYRQDPGLGLRLIYFSYDVKMKEKGDIPEGYSVSREKKERFSLILESASTNQTSMYLCAIQDSGDGEQYFGPGTRLTVT.

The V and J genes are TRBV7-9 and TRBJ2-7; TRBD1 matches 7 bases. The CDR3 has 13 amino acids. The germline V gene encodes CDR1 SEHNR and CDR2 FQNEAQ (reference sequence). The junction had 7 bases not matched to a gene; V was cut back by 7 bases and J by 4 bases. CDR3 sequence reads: CASTPTGSYEQYF. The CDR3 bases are TGTGCCAGCACACCGACAGGGAGTTACGAGCAGTACTTC.

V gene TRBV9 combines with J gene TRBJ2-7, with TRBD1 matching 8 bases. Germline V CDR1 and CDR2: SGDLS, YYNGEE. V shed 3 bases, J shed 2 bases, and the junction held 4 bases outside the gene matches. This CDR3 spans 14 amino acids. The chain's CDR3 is CASSDGTGAYEQYF. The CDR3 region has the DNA TGTGCCAGCAGCGACGGGACAGGTGCCTACGAGCAGTACTTC.

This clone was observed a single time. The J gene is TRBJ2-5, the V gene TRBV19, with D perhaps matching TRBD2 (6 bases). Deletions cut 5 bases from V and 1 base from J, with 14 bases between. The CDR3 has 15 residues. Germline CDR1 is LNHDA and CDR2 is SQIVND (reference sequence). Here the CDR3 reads CASSPDRDSQETQYF. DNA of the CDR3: TGTGCCAGTAGTCCCGACCGGGACTCCCAAGAGACCCAGTACTTC.

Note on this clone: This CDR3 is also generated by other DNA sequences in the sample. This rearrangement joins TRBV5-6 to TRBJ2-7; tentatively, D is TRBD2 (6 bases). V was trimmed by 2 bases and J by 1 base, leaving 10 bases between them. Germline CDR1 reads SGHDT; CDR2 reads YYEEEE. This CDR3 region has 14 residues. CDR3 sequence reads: CASSFGGSSYEQYF. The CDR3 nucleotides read TGTGCCAGCAGCTTCGGGGGATCTTCCTACGAGCAGTACTTC. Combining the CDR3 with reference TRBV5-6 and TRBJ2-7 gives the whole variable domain DAGVTQSPTHLIKTRGQQVTLRCSPKSGHDTVSWYQQALGQGPQFIFQYYEEEERQRGNFPDRFSGHQFPNYSSELNVNALLLGDSALYLCASSFGGSSYEQYFGPGTRLTVT.

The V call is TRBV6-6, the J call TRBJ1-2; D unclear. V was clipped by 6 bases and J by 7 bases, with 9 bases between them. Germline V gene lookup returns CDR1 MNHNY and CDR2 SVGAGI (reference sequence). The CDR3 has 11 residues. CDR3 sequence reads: CASSTLSGYTF. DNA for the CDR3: TGTGCCAGCAGCACGTTAAGTGGCTACACCTTC.

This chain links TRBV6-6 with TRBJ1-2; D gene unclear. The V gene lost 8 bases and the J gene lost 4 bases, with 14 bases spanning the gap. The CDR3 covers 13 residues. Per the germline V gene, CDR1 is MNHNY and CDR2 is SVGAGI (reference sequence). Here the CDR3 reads CASRFGPLYGYTF. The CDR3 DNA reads TGTGCCAGCCGTTTTGGCCCGCTCTATGGCTACACCTTC.

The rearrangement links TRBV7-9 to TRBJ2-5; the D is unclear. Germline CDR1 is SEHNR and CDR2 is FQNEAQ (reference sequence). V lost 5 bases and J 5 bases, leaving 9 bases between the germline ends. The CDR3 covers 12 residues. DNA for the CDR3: TGTGCCAGCAGCCCGAACTTGGAGACCCAGTACTTC. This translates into CASSPNLETQYF.

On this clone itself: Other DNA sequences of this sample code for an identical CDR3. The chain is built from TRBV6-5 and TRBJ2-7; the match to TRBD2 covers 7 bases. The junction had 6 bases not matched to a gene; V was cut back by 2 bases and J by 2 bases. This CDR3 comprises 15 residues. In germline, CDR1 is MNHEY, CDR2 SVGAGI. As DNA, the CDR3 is TGTGCCAGCAGTTACGGCCTAGCGGAGACCTACGAGCAGTACTTC. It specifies CASSYGLAETYEQYF.

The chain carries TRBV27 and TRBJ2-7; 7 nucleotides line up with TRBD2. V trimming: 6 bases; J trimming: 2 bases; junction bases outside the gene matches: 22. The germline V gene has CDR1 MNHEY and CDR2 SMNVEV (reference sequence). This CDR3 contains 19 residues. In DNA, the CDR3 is TGTGCCAGCAGCCCCACACAGGTTGTTGCGGGAGTGGGAGCCTACGAGCAGTACTTC. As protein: CASSPTQVVAGVGAYEQYF.

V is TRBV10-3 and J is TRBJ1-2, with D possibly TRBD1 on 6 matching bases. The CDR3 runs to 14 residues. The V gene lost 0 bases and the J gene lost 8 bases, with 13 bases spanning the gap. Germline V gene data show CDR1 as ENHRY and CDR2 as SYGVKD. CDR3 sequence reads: CAISESNRDGGYTF. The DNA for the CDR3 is TGTGCCATCAGTGAGTCAAACAGGGACGGGGGCTACACCTTC.

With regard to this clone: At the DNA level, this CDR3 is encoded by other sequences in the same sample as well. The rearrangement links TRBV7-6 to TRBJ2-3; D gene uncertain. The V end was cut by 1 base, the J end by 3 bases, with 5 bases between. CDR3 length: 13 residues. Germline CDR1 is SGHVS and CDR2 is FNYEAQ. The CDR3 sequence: CASSLGRTDTQYF. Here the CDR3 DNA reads TGTGCCAGCAGCTTAGGCAGAACAGATACGCAGTATTTT.

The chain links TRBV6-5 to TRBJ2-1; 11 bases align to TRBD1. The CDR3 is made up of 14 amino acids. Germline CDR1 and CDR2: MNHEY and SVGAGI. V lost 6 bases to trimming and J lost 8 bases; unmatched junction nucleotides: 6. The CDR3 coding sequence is TGTGCCAGCAGCTTCGGGACAGGGGGGCATGAGCAGTTCTTC. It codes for CASSFGTGGHEQFF.

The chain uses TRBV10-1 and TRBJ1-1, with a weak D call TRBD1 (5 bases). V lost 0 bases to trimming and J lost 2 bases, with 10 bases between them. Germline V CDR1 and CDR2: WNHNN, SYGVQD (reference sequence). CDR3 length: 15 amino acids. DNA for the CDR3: TGCGCCAGCAGTGAGTCGACCGGGGGTAACACTGAAGCTTTCTTT. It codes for CASSESTGGNTEAFF.

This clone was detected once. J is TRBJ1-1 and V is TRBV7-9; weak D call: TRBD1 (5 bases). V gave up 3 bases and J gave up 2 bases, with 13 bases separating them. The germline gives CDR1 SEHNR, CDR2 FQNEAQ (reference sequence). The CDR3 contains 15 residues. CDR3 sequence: CASSFPRGANTEAFF. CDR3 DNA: TGTGCCAGCAGCTTTCCGCGAGGGGCTAACACTGAAGCTTTCTTT.

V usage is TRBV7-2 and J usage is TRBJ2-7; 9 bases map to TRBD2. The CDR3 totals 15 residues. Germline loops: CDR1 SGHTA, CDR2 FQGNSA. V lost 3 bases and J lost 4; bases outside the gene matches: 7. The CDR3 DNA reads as TGTGCCAGCAGCTTTTTAGCGGGAGCAGCTTACGAGCAGTACTTC. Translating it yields CASSFLAGAAYEQYF.

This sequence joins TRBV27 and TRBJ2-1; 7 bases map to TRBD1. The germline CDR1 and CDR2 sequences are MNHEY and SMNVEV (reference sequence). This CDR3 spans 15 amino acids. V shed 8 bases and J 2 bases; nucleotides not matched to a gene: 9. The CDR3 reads CASGPQGDAYNEQFF. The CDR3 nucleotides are TGTGCCAGCGGACCTCAGGGGGATGCCTACAATGAGCAGTTCTTC.

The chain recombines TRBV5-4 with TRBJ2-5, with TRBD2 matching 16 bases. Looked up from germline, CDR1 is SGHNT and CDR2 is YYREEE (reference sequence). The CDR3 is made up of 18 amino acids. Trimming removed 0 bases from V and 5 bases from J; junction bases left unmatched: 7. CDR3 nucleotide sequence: TGTGCCAGCAGCTTGGGGCCCGGGACTAGCGGGGGGGGCGAGACCCAGTACTTC. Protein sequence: CASSLGPGTSGGGETQYF.

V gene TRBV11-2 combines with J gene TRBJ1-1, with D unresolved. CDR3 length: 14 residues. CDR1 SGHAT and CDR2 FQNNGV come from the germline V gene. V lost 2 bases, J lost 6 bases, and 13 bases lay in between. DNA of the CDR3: TGTGCCAGCAGCTTACTTCCCAGCCAGGCTGAAGCTTTCTTT. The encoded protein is CASSLLPSQAEAFF. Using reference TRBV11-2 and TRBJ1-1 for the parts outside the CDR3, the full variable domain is EAGVAQSPRYKIIEKRQSVAFWCNPISGHATLYWYQQILGQGPKLLIQFQNNGVVDDSQLPKDRFSAERLKGVDSTLKIQPAKLEDSAVYLCASSLLPSQAEAFFGQGTRLTVV.

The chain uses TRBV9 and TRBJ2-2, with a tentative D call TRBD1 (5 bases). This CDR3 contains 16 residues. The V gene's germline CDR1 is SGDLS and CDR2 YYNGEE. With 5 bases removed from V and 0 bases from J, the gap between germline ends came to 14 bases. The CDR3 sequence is CASRGLDSANTGELFF. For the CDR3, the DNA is TGTGCCAGCAGAGGGCTTGACAGTGCGAACACCGGGGAGCTGTTTTTT. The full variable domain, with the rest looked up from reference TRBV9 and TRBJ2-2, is DSGVTQTPKHLITATGQRVTLRCSPRSGDLSVYWYQQSLDQGLQFLIQYYNGEERAKGNILERFSAQQFPDLHSELNLSSLELGDSALYFCASRGLDSANTGELFFGEGSRLTVL.